This T cell receptor (beta chain) was captured by sequencing in a study of T cells expressing NK-cell markers. TCRdb re-analyzed the 5' RACE reads; it lists each CDR3 protein once, without DNA. The specimen's table records about 460,000 distinct CDR3 sequences. General study results and limits: Also leading the CD3+CD56-NKG2C+ fraction in a few donors were these clonotypes.

To note about this clonotype: Its matching antigen is unknown.

CDR1 is SGHAT and CDR2 is FQNNGV in the germline V gene. The CDR3 is 16 amino acids. The chain links TRBV11-2 to TRBJ2-2; as DNA is missing, the TRBD2 call by TCRdb cannot be tested. The origin of this receptor is a woman in her fifties or sixties in good health. The sample was blood T cells: a sorted CD56 or NKG2C T cell subset, CD4+ or CD8+ T cells, or bulk PBMC T cells (not recorded which). The CDR3 sequence is CASSRAGGPGAGELFF.